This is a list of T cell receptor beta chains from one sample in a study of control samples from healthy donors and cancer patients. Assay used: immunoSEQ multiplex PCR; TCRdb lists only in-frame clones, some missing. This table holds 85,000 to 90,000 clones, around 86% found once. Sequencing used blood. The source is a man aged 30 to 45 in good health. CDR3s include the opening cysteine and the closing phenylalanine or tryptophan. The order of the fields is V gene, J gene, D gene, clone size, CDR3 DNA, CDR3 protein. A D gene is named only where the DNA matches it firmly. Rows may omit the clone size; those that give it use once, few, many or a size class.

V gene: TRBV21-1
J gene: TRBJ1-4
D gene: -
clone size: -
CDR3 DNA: TGTGCCAGCAGCAAAGATGTGGCAACTAATGAAAAACTGTTTTTT
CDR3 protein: CASSKDVATNEKLFF

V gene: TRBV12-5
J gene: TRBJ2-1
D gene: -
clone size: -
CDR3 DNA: TGTGCTAGTGGTTTGGTCTCCCGAGGGCCGCCCCATGAGCAGTTCTTC
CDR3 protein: CASGLVSRGPPHEQFF

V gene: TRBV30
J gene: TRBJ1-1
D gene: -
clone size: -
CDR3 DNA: TGTGCCTGGGGTAACAGTGACACTGAAGCTTTCTTT
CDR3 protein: CAWGNSDTEAFF

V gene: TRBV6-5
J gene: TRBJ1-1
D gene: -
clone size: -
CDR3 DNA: TGTGCCAGCAGTTACTCCCGTTCGGGCACTGAAGCTTTCTTT
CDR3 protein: CASSYSRSGTEAFF

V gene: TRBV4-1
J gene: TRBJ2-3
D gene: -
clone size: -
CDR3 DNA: TGCGCCAGCAGCCAAACACAGGGATTGAGTACGCAGTATTTT
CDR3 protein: CASSQTQGLSTQYF

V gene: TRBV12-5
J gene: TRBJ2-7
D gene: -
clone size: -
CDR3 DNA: TGTGCTAGTGCAAGGGGGGGCCCTTATTACGAGCAGTACTTC
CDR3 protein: CASARGGPYYEQYF

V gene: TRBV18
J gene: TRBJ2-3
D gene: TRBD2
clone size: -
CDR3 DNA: TGTGCCAGCTCACCCGGGACTAGCCCTAGCACAGATACGCAGTATTTT
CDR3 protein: CASSPGTSPSTDTQYF

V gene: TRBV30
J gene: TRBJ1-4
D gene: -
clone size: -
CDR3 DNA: TGTGCCTGGAGTCGGATAGGGGAAAAACTGTTTTTT
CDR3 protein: CAWSRIGEKLFF

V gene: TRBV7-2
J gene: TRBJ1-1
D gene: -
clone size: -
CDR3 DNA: TGTGCCAGCAGCTTAGCAAGTCGGGTCACTGAAGCTTTCTTT
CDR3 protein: CASSLASRVTEAFF

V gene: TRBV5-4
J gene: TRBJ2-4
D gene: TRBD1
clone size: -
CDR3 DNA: TGTGCCAGCAGCTTGGACAGGGGGCGAGCCAAAAACATTCAGTACTTC
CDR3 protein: CASSLDRGRAKNIQYF

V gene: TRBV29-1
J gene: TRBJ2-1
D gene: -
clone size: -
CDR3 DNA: TGCAGCGTTGATCCGAGGGGGGGGCAGCGGAATGAGCAGTTCTTC
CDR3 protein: CSVDPRGGQRNEQFF

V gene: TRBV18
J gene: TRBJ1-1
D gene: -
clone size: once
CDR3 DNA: TGTGCCAGCTCACCATTTACCGGGACAATGGAGAACACTGAAGCTTTCTTT
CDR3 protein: CASSPFTGTMENTEAFF

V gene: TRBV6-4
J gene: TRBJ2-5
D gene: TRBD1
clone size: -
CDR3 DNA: TGTGCCAGCAGTGACTCTCCGGGACAGGGAAGGGAGACCCAGTACTTC
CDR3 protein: CASSDSPGQGRETQYF

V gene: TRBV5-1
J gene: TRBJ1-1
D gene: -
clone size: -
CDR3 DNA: TGCGCCAGCAGCTTGATGGTGTCCTTGAACACTGAAGCTTTCTTT
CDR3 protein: CASSLMVSLNTEAFF

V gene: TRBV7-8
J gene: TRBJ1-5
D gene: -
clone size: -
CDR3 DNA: TGTGCCAGCAGCTTAGCGCTGGGGGCAGATCAGCCCCAGCATTTT
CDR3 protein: CASSLALGADQPQHF

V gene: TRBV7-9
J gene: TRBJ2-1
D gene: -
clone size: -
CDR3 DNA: TGTGCCAGCAGCTTAGGGGGAATGGCGCCCTTCCTCAATGAGCAGTTCTTC
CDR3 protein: CASSLGGMAPFLNEQFF

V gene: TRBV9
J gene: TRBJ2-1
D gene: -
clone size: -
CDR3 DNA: TGTGCCAGCAGCGTAGCTATCCAGGGGCAGTTCTTC
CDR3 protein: CASSVAIQGQFF

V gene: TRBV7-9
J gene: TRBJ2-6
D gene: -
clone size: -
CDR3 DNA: TGTGCCAGCAGCTTAGGACAGAGCTCTGGGGCCAACGTCCTGACTTTC
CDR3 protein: CASSLGQSSGANVLTF

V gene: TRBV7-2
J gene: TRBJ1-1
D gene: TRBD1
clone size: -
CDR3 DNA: TGTGCCAGCAGCATGCTAGGACAGGCGATCACTGAAGCTTTCTTT
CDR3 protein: CASSMLGQAITEAFF

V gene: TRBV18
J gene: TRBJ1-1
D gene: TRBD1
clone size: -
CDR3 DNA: TGTGCCAGCTCACCGGGACAGGGGAAGTACACTGAAGCTTTCTTT
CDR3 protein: CASSPGQGKYTEAFF

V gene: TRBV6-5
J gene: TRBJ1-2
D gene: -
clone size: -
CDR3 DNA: TGTGCCAGCAGTTACTCGACGGGGTTGAGTAACTATGGCTACACCTTC
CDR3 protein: CASSYSTGLSNYGYTF

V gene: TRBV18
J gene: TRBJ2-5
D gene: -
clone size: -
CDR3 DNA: TGTGCCAGCTCCACGGACGGCGGTGGGGAGACCCAGTACTTC
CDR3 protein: CASSTDGGGETQYF

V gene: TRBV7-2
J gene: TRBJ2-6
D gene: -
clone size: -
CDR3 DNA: TGTGCCAGCAGCTTAATGGCGGGAAGCTCTGGGGCCAACGTCCTGACTTTC
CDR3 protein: CASSLMAGSSGANVLTF

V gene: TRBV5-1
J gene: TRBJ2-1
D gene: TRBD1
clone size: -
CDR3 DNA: TGCGCCAGCAGCCCGGGACAGGGGCCTCCCTCCTACAATGAGCAGTTCTTC
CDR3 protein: CASSPGQGPPSYNEQFF

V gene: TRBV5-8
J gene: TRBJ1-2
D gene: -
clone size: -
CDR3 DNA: TGTGCCAGCAGCCTCAGGGACTCGGGCGGCTACACCTTC
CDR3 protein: CASSLRDSGGYTF

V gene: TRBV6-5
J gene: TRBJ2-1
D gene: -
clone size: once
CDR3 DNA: TGTGCCAGCAGTACGGGGAATGAGCAGTTCTTC
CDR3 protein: CASSTGNEQFF

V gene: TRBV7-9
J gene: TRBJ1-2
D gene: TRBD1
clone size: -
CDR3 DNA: TGTGCCAGCAGCTTAACAGGGGCAGTAGGCTACACCTTC
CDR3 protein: CASSLTGAVGYTF

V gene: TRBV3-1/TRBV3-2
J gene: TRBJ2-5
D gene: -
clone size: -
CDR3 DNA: TGTGCCAGCAGCCAAGGTAGTAGGGGGAGATCCCAAGAGACCCAGTACTTC
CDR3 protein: CASSQGSRGRSQETQYF